A single sample is the source of the 17 T cell receptor beta chains below, sequenced in a study of T cells in localized non-small cell lung cancer (dated by TCRdb to 2018 to 2021). Receptor libraries were prepared by the immunoSEQ multiplex PCR assay. In TCRdb, the immuneACCESS table is reduced to in-frame sequences with V and J assigned. These tables do not hold every clone; where another copy was compared, an unresolved V gene accounts for under half, and the others remain unexplained. The sample records about 53,000 clones, over 80% of which are singletons. Approximately 17% of the sample lies in the top ten. This specimen consisted of peripheral blood mononuclear cells, obtained before any cancer treatment. The receptors were sampled from a man aged 35 to 69 with stage III lung adenocarcinoma.

This clone was observed a handful of times. V and J are TRBV5-4 and TRBJ1-2; D not resolved. V was cut by 0 bases and J by 6 bases, with 15 bases left in between. The CDR3 totals 15 residues. CDR1 and CDR2 from the germline V gene are SGHNT and YYREEE (reference sequence). In DNA, the CDR3 is TGTGCCAGCAGCTTGGCCAACGCTCACTTCCATGGCTACACCTTC. Translated, it gives CASSLANAHFHGYTF.

This clone has just one count. The chain recombines TRBV11-2 with TRBJ2-7; D remains unclear. Trimming cost V 6 bases and J 6 bases, with 9 bases left between them. The germline gives CDR1 SGHAT, CDR2 FQNNGV. This CDR3 is built from 11 residues. The CDR3 DNA reads TGTGCCAGCAGGGAACGGCTCGAGCAGTACTTC. Its protein is CASRERLEQYF. The variable domain in full, completed from reference TRBV11-2 and TRBJ2-7, reads EAGVAQSPRYKIIEKRQSVAFWCNPISGHATLYWYQQILGQGPKLLIQFQNNGVVDDSQLPKDRFSAERLKGVDSTLKIQPAKLEDSAVYLCASRERLEQYFGPGTRLTVT.

The genes are TRBV6-1 and TRBJ2-6; unclear D gene. Germline V gene lookup returns CDR1 MNHNS and CDR2 SASEGT. The CDR3 covers 13 residues. Trimming pared 10 bases from V and 3 bases from J, leaving 10 bases between. The CDR3, as DNA: TGTGCCATATCCTCGGGTGGGGCCAACGTCCTGACTTTC. The encoded protein is CAISSGGANVLTF.

V and J are TRBV29-1 and TRBJ1-2, with TRBD1 identical over 7 bases. The CDR3 runs 16 residues. Per the germline V gene, CDR1 is SQVTM and CDR2 is ANQGSEA. The V and J ends lost 2 bases and 1 base, in that order; junction bases with no gene match: 10. This chain's CDR3 is CSVEKRPGQFNYGYTF. CDR3 in DNA: TGCAGCGTTGAAAAAAGGCCGGGACAGTTTAACTATGGCTACACCTTC. The variable domain in full, with the rest retrieved from reference TRBV29-1 and TRBJ1-2, is SAVISQKPSRDICQRGTSLTIQCQVDSQVTMMFWYRQQPGQSLTLIATANQGSEATYESGFVIDKFPISRPNLTFSTLTVSNMSPEDSSIYLCSVEKRPGQFNYGYTFGSGTRLTVV.

This chain connects TRBV14 to TRBJ2-5; 8 bases fit TRBD2. The end of the DNA aligns better with TRBJ2-7, so the J call may be wrong. The CDR3 extends over 16 amino acids. Germline loops: CDR1 SGHDN, CDR2 FVKESK. CDR3 bases: TGTGCCAGCAGCCAAGATGAGGCGGGAGGTTACTACGAGCAGTACTTC. Translation: CASSQDEAGGYYEQYF.

V usage is TRBV28 and J usage is TRBJ2-7; D is unclear. Trimming took off 1 base at V and 7 bases at J, with 14 bases between the two ends. The length of the CDR3 is 14 residues. In germline, CDR1 is MDHEN, CDR2 SYDVKM. The CDR3 spells CASSLSGPAREQYF. In DNA, the CDR3 is TGTGCCAGCAGTTTATCTGGCCCCGCCCGGGAGCAGTACTTC.

This sequence joins TRBV29-1 and TRBJ1-1; D not resolved. Trimming left V 5 bases short and J 2 bases short, with 12 bases between. Germline V lookup: CDR1 SQVTM, CDR2 ANQGSEA. This CDR3 has 13 amino acids. The CDR3 sequence is CSVRVNLNTEAFF. DNA of the CDR3: TGCAGCGTTCGGGTAAATCTAAACACTGAAGCTTTCTTT.

The chain joins TRBV30 to TRBJ2-7; D remains ambiguous. V gave up 8 bases and J gave up 1 base, with 9 bases separating them. The CDR3 runs to 11 residues. Germline V lookup: CDR1 GTSNPN, CDR2 SVGIG (reference sequence). The CDR3 DNA is TGTGCCGGCTCTGGTTCCTACGAGCAGTACTTC. Translation gives CAGSGSYEQYF.

J is TRBJ2-5 and V is TRBV29-1, with D maybe TRBD1 (5 bases). With 3 bases removed from V and 2 bases from J, the gap between germline ends came to 10 bases. This CDR3 spans 13 amino acids. Germline V lookup: CDR1 SQVTM, CDR2 ANQGSEA. CDR3 amino acids: CSVDIRQQETQYF. The CDR3 region has the DNA TGCAGCGTTGACATAAGACAGCAAGAGACCCAGTACTTC.

The chain couples TRBV5-6 to TRBJ2-5; 7 bases fit TRBD1. The J segment lost 5 bases and the V segment lost 4 bases, leaving 11 bases of the junction unmatched. Germline V gene sequence: CDR1 SGHDT, CDR2 YYEEEE. The CDR3 is 15 residues long. The CDR3 loop reads CASSVQGGWRETQYF. CDR3 nucleotide sequence: TGTGCCAGCAGCGTTCAAGGGGGCTGGCGTGAGACCCAGTACTTC.

This clone was observed a few times. The rearrangement links TRBV9 to TRBJ1-1; D may be TRBD1 (5 bases). CDR1 is SGDLS, CDR2 YYNGEE, per germline. V was cut by 4 bases and J by 1 base, with 11 bases left in between. This CDR3 is built from 14 residues. The CDR3 coding sequence is TGTGCCAGCAGCCCGGGGGGAACGAACACTGAAGCTTTCTTT. It translates to CASSPGGTNTEAFF.

The V call is TRBV6-1, the J call TRBJ1-5, with D uncertain. The CDR3 consists of 15 residues. The germline gives CDR1 MNHNS, CDR2 SASEGT. Trimming shortened V by 3 bases and J by 1 base, and 10 bases separated the two germline ends. CDR3 sequence: CASSDGLWSNQPQHF. The CDR3 DNA reads TGTGCCAGCAGTGACGGTTTATGGAGCAATCAGCCCCAGCATTTT.

In DNA, the CDR3 is TGTGCCAGTAGTCGAGGAGGATCTCGTACGCAGTATTTT. It translates to CASSRGGSRTQYF. The chain joins TRBV19 to TRBJ2-3; D might be TRBD2 (5 bases). V was trimmed by 5 bases and J by 8 bases, leaving 14 bases between them. From germline, CDR1 is LNHDA and CDR2 SQIVND (reference sequence). There are 13 residues in the CDR3.

V and J are TRBV10-3 and TRBJ2-1; D call uncertain. CDR1 is ENHRY and CDR2 is SYGVKD in the germline V gene. The V and J ends lost 0 bases and 8 bases respectively, with 5 bases between them. This CDR3 region has 12 residues. Here the CDR3 reads CAISESYDEQFF. DNA for the CDR3: TGTGCCATCAGTGAGTCTTACGATGAGCAGTTCTTC.

This clone was detected once. The V call is TRBV30, the J call TRBJ2-7; D gene uncertain. CDR1 is GTSNPN and CDR2 is SVGIG in the germline V gene (reference sequence). Trimming left V 2 bases short and J 4 bases short, with 9 bases between. The CDR3 spans 12 residues. CDR3 sequence (DNA): TGTGCCTGGAGTTTGTCAGGTTACGAGCAGTACTTC. Amino acids: CAWSLSGYEQYF.

This clone was detected only a few times. The chain links TRBV14 to TRBJ1-1; D is uncertain. CDR1 is SGHDN and CDR2 is FVKESK in the germline V gene. The CDR3 extends over 9 amino acids. The ends were cut back, 4 bases at V and 10 bases at J, with 4 bases in the middle. CDR3 sequence (DNA): TGTGCCAGCAGCCGCACAGCTTTCTTT. It codes for CASSRTAFF. The complete variable domain, with remaining parts taken from reference TRBV14 and TRBJ1-1, reads EAGVTQFPSHSVIEKGQTVTLRCDPISGHDNLYWYRRVMGKEIKFLLHFVKESKQDESGMPNNRFLAERTGGTYSTLKVQPAELEDSGVYFCASSRTAFFGQGTRLTVV.

The CDR3 DNA follows: TGTGCCAGCAGTGAGGTCAGCGAAGCTTTCTTT. Translated, it gives CASSEVSEAFF. The chain links TRBV6-1 to TRBJ1-1; D is unclear. The CDR3 runs to 11 residues. Germline CDR1 reads MNHNS; CDR2 reads SASEGT. Deletions cut 3 bases from V and 8 bases from J, with 7 bases between.